The 28 T cell receptor beta chains below come from one sample, sequenced in a study of T cell clonality in common variable immunodeficiency. Clones were sequenced by immunoSEQ multiplex PCR, and TCRdb holds only the in-frame ones, with some missing. This sample has more than 35,000 clones, each found more than once. Sequencing input: peripheral blood mononuclear cells. The source of these receptors is a person aged 18 to 70 in good health.

Ten or more counts support this clone. The sequenced fragment ends 3 residues before the CDR3 boundary, so the rest is inferred from the germline J gene. J is TRBJ2-2 and V is TRBV6-1, with D unresolved. The CDR3 consists of 15 residues. V gave up 2 bases and J gave up 1 base, with 8 bases separating them. Germline V CDR1 and CDR2: MNHNS, SASEGT. The CDR3 reads CASSESPGNTGELFF. The CDR3 bases that were read are TGTGCCAGCAGTGAAAGTCCAGGGAACACCGGGGAG.

This clone was counted at least ten times. The read terminates 3 residues before the CDR3 end, so the remaining end is supplied by the germline J gene. The chain has TRBV3-1 (or the pseudogene TRBV3-2) and TRBJ2-3, with 7 bases matching TRBD2. Trimming at V came to 0 bases and at J to 3 bases, leaving 9 bases not matched to a gene. CDR1 and CDR2 (germline): LGHDT, YNNKEL (reference sequence). The CDR3 consists of 17 residues. CDR3 in amino acids: CASSQDLGGGWTDTQYF. The sequenced part of the CDR3 DNA is TGTGCCAGCAGCCAAGATCTGGGCGGGGGATGGACAGATACG.

This clone was seen at least ten times. The read terminates 3 residues ahead of where the CDR3 ends, so the germline J gene completes it. This chain links TRBV11-2 with TRBJ2-3; D might be TRBD1 (5 bases). Deletions cut 5 bases from V and 2 bases from J, with 14 bases between. This CDR3 has 15 amino acids. Germline CDR1 and CDR2: SGHAT and FQNNGV. CDR3 in amino acids: CASSSRQIFTDTQYF. CDR3 DNA, as far as it was read: TGTGCCAGCAGCAGTCGACAGATTTTCACAGATACG.

About this clone: A read error is possible here, since a much larger clone lies one base away. Read data end 3 residues before the CDR3 end; the end is taken from the germline J gene. Other DNA sequences in this sample translate to the same CDR3. J is TRBJ1-5 and V is TRBV30; 7 nucleotides match TRBD1. This CDR3 is 15 amino acids long. Germline-derived CDR1 and CDR2 are GTSNPN and SVGIG (reference sequence). The part of the CDR3 DNA that was read is TGCGCCTGGAGTAAGGACAGGTTTCAGATTCAGCCC. Residues: CAWSKDRFQIQP. The whole CDR3 region reads CAWSKDRFQIQPQHF.

This clone was counted ten times or more. The read ends 3 residues shy of where the CDR3 ends; the end is completed using the germline J gene. The J gene is TRBJ1-2, the V gene TRBV12-3 or TRBV12-4, with D unresolved. V lost 3 bases, J lost 6 bases, and 11 bases lay in between. This CDR3 spans 13 amino acids. CDR3 residues: CASSFSIENGYTF. The covered CDR3 bases are TGTGCCAGCAGTTTTTCCATAGAGAATGGC.

CDR3 DNA, as far as it was read: TGTGCCAGCAGCCCGGGACAGGGGCTGTTGGAGACC. This translates into CASSPGQGLLET. The full CDR3 reads CASSPGQGLLETQYF. The chain combines TRBV11-1 with TRBJ2-5; 10 nucleotides align to TRBD1. The read ends 3 residues shy of where the CDR3 ends; the end is completed using the germline J gene. Germline-derived CDR1 and CDR2 are SGHAT and FQDESV (reference sequence). This CDR3 comprises 15 residues. With V trimmed by 5 bases and J by 5 bases, 8 bases remained unmatched.

Many counts were recorded for this clone. At one of its ends the junction is not consistent with the germline gene, which may arise from a read error. The CDR3 extends 3 residues past the end of the read, so its final part is completed from the germline J gene. The rearrangement links TRBV4-2 to TRBJ1-2, with 7 bases aligning to TRBD1. Germline-derived CDR1 and CDR2 are LGHNA and YNFKEQ. This CDR3 has 17 amino acids. CDR3 DNA, as far as it was read: TGCGCCAGCAGCCAATCTCTCGGTGGTTGGGACAGCCGAGGC. It specifies CASSQSLGGWDSRG. The whole CDR3 sequence reads CASSQSLGGWDSRGYTF.

At least ten counts were recorded for this clone. The read terminates 3 residues ahead of where the CDR3 ends, so the germline J gene completes it. The chain carries TRBV2 and TRBJ1-2; possibly TRBD1 for D (5 bases). The CDR3 has 13 residues. The ends were cut back, 5 bases at V and 7 bases at J, with 14 bases in the middle. Germline CDR1 reads SNHLY; CDR2 reads FYNNEI. Partial CDR3 DNA: TGTGCCAGCAGTCCCAGGGTGCAGGGTGGC. This sequence encodes CASSPRVQGG. The complete CDR3 reads CASSPRVQGGYTF.

This clone was detected ten times or more. The read terminates 3 residues ahead of where the CDR3 ends, so the germline J gene completes it. The chain joins TRBV29-1 to TRBJ2-1; D possibly corresponds to TRBD2 (5 bases). Trimming removed 5 bases at V and 6 bases at J, with 17 bases between. The CDR3 extends over 14 amino acids. Germline V gene sequence: CDR1 SQVTM, CDR2 ANQGSEA. CDR3 region: CSVSGGWLVNEQFF. The sequenced part of the CDR3 DNA is TGCAGCGTTTCAGGCGGGTGGCTTGTCAATGAG.

This clone was seen repeatedly, ten times or more. The CDR3 end is not reached by the read, which stops 3 residues before it; the germline J gene fills it in. The chain recombines TRBV14 with TRBJ2-3; 7 nucleotides line up with TRBD2. The CDR3 contains 15 residues. Looked up from germline, CDR1 is SGHDN and CDR2 is FVKESK. Trimming took 6 bases from V and 1 from J; bases not matched to a gene: 7. Incomplete CDR3 DNA: TGTGCCAGCAGTCTAGCGGTGGGGGGCACAGATACG. Encoded protein: CASSLAVGGTDT. The full CDR3 protein is CASSLAVGGTDTQYF.

With respect to this clone: Sequencing ends 3 residues short of the CDR3 end; the germline J gene provides the rest. The J gene is TRBJ2-4, the V gene TRBV30, with TRBD1 matching 11 bases. Germline lookup yields CDR1 GTSNPN and CDR2 SVGIG (reference sequence). The CDR3 covers 13 residues. The sequenced CDR3 bases are TGTGCCTGGACGGACAGGGGGCTTTATGGT. Encoded protein: CAWTDRGLYG. The entire CDR3 protein reads CAWTDRGLYGQYF. Supplemented by reference TRBV30 and TRBJ2-4, the full variable domain reads SQTIHQWPATLVQPVGSPLSLECTVEGTSNPNLYWYRQAAGRGLQLLFYSVGIGQISSEVPQNLSASRPQDRQFILSSKKLLLSDSGFYLCAWTDRGLYGQYFGAGTRLSVL.

This clone showed up many times. The missing CDR3 end, 3 residues past where the read stops, is filled in from the germline J gene. The chain has TRBV7-2 and TRBJ2-7, with TRBD2 as a possible D gene (6 bases). V lost 5 bases to trimming and J lost 2 bases, with 10 bases between them. Germline CDR1 is SGHTA and CDR2 is FQGNSA. This CDR3 contains 13 residues. The CDR3: CASSIGLPYEQYF. The DNA read from the CDR3 is TGTGCCAGCAGCATCGGACTACCCTACGAG.

This clone has ten or more counts. The CDR3 is cut off 3 residues early in the read; its end comes from the germline J gene. The V and J genes are TRBV5-4 and TRBJ2-7, with 10 bases lining up with TRBD2. This CDR3 spans 15 amino acids. Germline CDR1 SGHNT, CDR2 YYREEE (reference sequence). The ends lost 10 bases at V and 3 bases at J; junction bases unmatched: 13. CDR3 region: CASRASGGRDYEQYF. The CDR3 bases that were read are TGTGCCTCCCGGGCTAGCGGGGGCCGAGACTACGAG.

This clone was observed at least ten times. The read halts 3 residues ahead of the CDR3 end, with the missing end drawn from the germline J gene. The chain carries TRBV7-9 and TRBJ2-1, with 12 nucleotides matching TRBD2. Germline V gene data show CDR1 as SEHNR and CDR2 as FQNEAQ (reference sequence). This CDR3 comprises 14 residues. The ends lost 4 bases at V and 9 bases at J; junction bases unmatched: 4. The CDR3 bases that were read are TGTGCCAGCAGCTCTAGCGGGGGGGCCAGTGAG. Amino acid sequence: CASSSSGGASE. From start to end, the CDR3 is CASSSSGGASEQFF. Complete variable domain (other parts from reference TRBV7-9 and TRBJ2-1): DTGVSQNPRHKITKRGQNVTFRCDPISEHNRLYWYRQTLGQGPEFLTYFQNEAQLEKSRLLSDRFSAERPKGSFSTLEIQRTEQGDSAMYLCASSSSGGASEQFFGPGTRLTVL.

Judged by abundance, this clone is medium-sized. The read is 3 residues too short to cover the CDR3 end, so that end is filled in from the germline J gene. The chain is built from TRBV15 and TRBJ2-5; unclear D gene. CDR1 and CDR2 (germline): LNHNV, YYDKDF (reference sequence). Deletions cut 2 bases from V and 1 base from J, with 11 bases between. The CDR3 has 15 amino acids. CDR3 bases read: TGTGCCACCAGCAGAATCCCACACCCCCAAGAGACC. Its translation is CATSRIPHPQET. The whole CDR3 sequence reads CATSRIPHPQETQYF. The full variable domain, with the rest looked up from reference TRBV15 and TRBJ2-5, is DAMVIQNPRYQVTQFGKPVTLSCSQTLNHNVMYWYQQKSSQAPKLLFHYYDKDFNNEADTPDNFQSRRPNTSFCFLDIRSPGLGDTAMYLCATSRIPHPQETQYFGPGTRLLVL.

This clone has ten or more counts. The read halts 3 residues ahead of the CDR3 end, with the missing end drawn from the germline J gene. The V and J genes are TRBV29-1 and TRBJ1-2; 7 bases match TRBD1. After removal of 7 bases from V and 5 bases from J, the junction contained 7 bases not matched to a gene. The germline V gene has CDR1 SQVTM and CDR2 ANQGSEA. The CDR3 extends over 12 amino acids. The chain's CDR3 is CSAEAQGYGYTF. The part of the CDR3 DNA that was read is TGCAGCGCCGAGGCACAGGGGTATGGC. Full variable domain (missing parts from reference TRBV29-1 and TRBJ1-2): SAVISQKPSRDICQRGTSLTIQCQVDSQVTMMFWYRQQPGQSLTLIATANQGSEATYESGFVIDKFPISRPNLTFSTLTVSNMSPEDSSIYLCSAEAQGYGYTFGSGTRLTVV.

This clone was counted at least ten times. From the germline J gene comes the end of the CDR3, since the read stops 3 residues before it. This chain uses TRBV6-2 or TRBV6-3 with TRBJ2-7; 9 bases match TRBD2. V was pared by 7 bases and J by 3 bases, with 10 bases of the junction left unmatched. Per the germline V gene, CDR1 is MNHEY and CDR2 is SVGEGT. The CDR3 totals 15 residues. The CDR3 loop is CASTPRAAGGYEQYF. The CDR3 bases that were read are TGTGCCAGCACTCCGCGGGCAGCGGGGGGCTACGAG.

This clone was recorded at least ten times. The read is 3 residues too short to cover the CDR3 end, so that end is filled in from the germline J gene. The V and J genes are TRBV2 and TRBJ2-1; TRBD1 might be the D (6 bases). V lost 3 bases, J lost 7 bases, and 7 bases lay in between. Per germline, CDR1 SNHLY and CDR2 FYNNEI. The CDR3 is 12 amino acids. The part of the CDR3 DNA that was read is TGTGCCAGCAGTGAGGACAGTAATGAG. Amino acids: CASSEDSNE. The entire CDR3 reads CASSEDSNEQFF.

This clone was seen repeatedly, ten times or more. The read gets to within 3 residues of the CDR3 end, and the germline J gene fills in the rest. This chain joins TRBV4-1 and TRBJ2-7, with a possible D match to TRBD2 (5 bases). Germline loops: CDR1 MGHRA, CDR2 YSYEKL. This CDR3 spans 16 amino acids. V dropped 1 base and J dropped 2 bases, with 15 bases sitting between them. The CDR3 bases that were read are TGCGCCAGCAGCCAAGGGTCGCCAGGACTTACCTACGAG. It yields the protein CASSQGSPGLTYE. The whole CDR3 protein reads CASSQGSPGLTYEQYF.

This clone has only a few counts. The CDR3 goes on 3 residues after the read ends, and that part is filled in from the germline J gene. The chain uses TRBV7-9 and TRBJ2-5, with unresolved D. V lost 7 bases, J lost 2 bases, and 11 bases lay in between. Germline V gene data show CDR1 as SEHNR and CDR2 as FQNEAQ (reference sequence). This CDR3 is 13 amino acids long. This CDR3 reads CASNFRVQETQYF. Incomplete CDR3 DNA: TGTGCCAGCAACTTCCGGGTGCAAGAGACC.

This clone was detected many times. The read stops 3 residues short of the end of the CDR3; the missing end is completed from the germline J gene. The genes are TRBV5-8 and TRBJ1-1, with 8 bases matching TRBD1. The CDR3 covers 13 residues. Per the germline V gene, CDR1 is SGHTS and CDR2 is YDEGEE. J was trimmed by 5 bases and V by 5 bases; bases with no gene match: 5. The covered CDR3 bases are TGTGCCAGCAGTCGTACAGGGGGGACTGAA. It specifies CASSRTGGTE. Given in full, the CDR3 is CASSRTGGTEAFF.

This clone was observed at least ten times. The DNA ends 3 residues before the CDR3 does, and the rest of the CDR3 is filled in from the germline J gene. The rearrangement joins TRBV7-6 to TRBJ1-2, with D hard to call. Germline V gene data show CDR1 as SGHVS and CDR2 as FNYEAQ. The CDR3 runs 13 residues. V was pared by 2 bases and J by 4 bases, with 8 bases between. The CDR3 sequence: CASSLNPGYGYTF. The covered CDR3 bases are TGTGCCAGCAGCTTAAATCCAGGCTATGGC.

This clone has ten or more counts. The CDR3 sequence is CASSQQRTGQETQYF. CDR3 DNA (partial): TGCGCCAGCAGCCAACAACGGACAGGCCAAGAGACC. The chain uses TRBV4-1 and TRBJ2-5; TRBD1 aligns across 7 bases. The missing CDR3 end, 3 residues past where the read stops, is filled in from the germline J gene. This CDR3 comprises 15 residues. Per germline, CDR1 MGHRA and CDR2 YSYEKL. V lost 2 bases and J lost 1; bases outside the gene matches: 4.

This clone was counted ten times or more. The sequenced fragment ends 3 residues before the CDR3 boundary, so the rest is inferred from the germline J gene. The chain couples TRBV29-1 to TRBJ1-2; TRBD1 might be the D (6 bases). The CDR3 is 15 amino acids. CDR1 is SQVTM and CDR2 is ANQGSEA in the germline V gene. V dropped 4 bases and J dropped 6 bases, with 21 bases sitting between them. The CDR3 loop is CSVGSDRHLVDGYTF. CDR3 DNA (partial): TGCAGCGTTGGGTCGGACAGACACCTTGTGGATGGC.

This clone has ten or more counts. The read finishes 3 residues shy of the CDR3 end, and the germline J gene is used to complete it. This chain links TRBV27 with TRBJ1-1; the D gene is possibly TRBD1 (5 bases). Trimming left V 8 bases short and J 7 bases short, with 20 bases between. CDR1 is MNHEY, CDR2 SMNVEV, per germline (reference sequence). The CDR3 sequence is 14 residues long. The CDR3 loop is CASHPTRGGNEAFF. The CDR3 bases that were read are TGTGCCAGCCACCCAACCCGGGGGGGAAATGAA.

At least ten counts were recorded for this clone. From the germline J gene comes the end of the CDR3, since the read stops 3 residues before it. The chain carries TRBV18 and TRBJ2-5, with D maybe TRBD1 (6 bases). Deletions cut 6 bases from V and 2 bases from J, with 10 bases between. The CDR3 consists of 13 residues. CDR1 is KGHSH, CDR2 LQKENI, per germline. CDR3 DNA (partial): TGTGCCAGCTCTGGACAGCTACAAGAGACC. The encoded protein is CASSGQLQET. The whole CDR3 is CASSGQLQETQYF.

There are many counts of this clone. The chain's CDR3 is CASSQHQGARGNTIYF. The covered CDR3 bases are TGCGCCAGCAGCCAGCACCAGGGGGCACGTGGAAACACC. The rearrangement links TRBV4-1 to TRBJ1-3; TRBD1 aligns across 8 bases. Read coverage stops 3 residues before the CDR3 terminus; the germline J gene supplies the remainder. Trimming removed 3 bases from V and 3 bases from J; junction bases left unmatched: 7. The CDR3 loop spans 16 amino acids. Germline V lookup: CDR1 MGHRA, CDR2 YSYEKL.

This clone was counted ten times or more. The read finishes 3 residues shy of the CDR3 end, and the germline J gene is used to complete it. This chain links TRBV4-1 with TRBJ2-2; the match to TRBD2 covers 9 bases. The ends lost 4 bases at V and 6 bases at J; junction bases unmatched: 9. This CDR3 is built from 16 residues. The germline CDR1 and CDR2 sequences are MGHRA and YSYEKL. Incomplete CDR3 DNA: TGCGCCAGCAGCCCGCAAGGGCGGGGGGGCTCCGGGGAG. It specifies CASSPQGRGGSGE. The entire CDR3 is CASSPQGRGGSGELFF.